The entry below describes one TCR beta chain. This record belongs to a study of T cell repertoires in aging, cancer and after chemotherapy. Study in general: Paired samples before and after chemotherapy came from chronic lymphocytic leukemia patients on fludarabine- or bendamustine-based regimens.

Multiplex touch-down PCR with TRB-A/B primers amplified rearranged V-D-J TRB sequences. TCRdb itself ran the multiplex PCR reads through MiXCR, one entry per CDR3 protein. The sample has several thousand distinct CDR3 sequences, about 29% seen once; the top ten hold about 8.3%. Peripheral blood genomic DNA, not sorted cells or RNA, was the template. V was cut by 5 bases and J by 6 bases, with 11 bases left in between. The CDR3 runs 14 residues. Looked up from germline, CDR1 is MNHNS and CDR2 is SASEGT. This receptor was identified in a human donor with a blood cancer. The sample consisted of blood. V and J are TRBV6-1 and TRBJ1-6; the D is unclear. As DNA, the CDR3 is TGTGCCAGCAGTTTAGCGGCCCCTAATTCACCCCTCCACTTT. As protein: CASSLAAPNSPLHF.